This T cell receptor (beta chain) was identified during a study of shared clonotypes between healthy human individuals. Study details: The plates for each donor numbered three CD4 naive, three CD4 memory, two CD8 naive and one CD8 memory.

Donors comprised healthy HIV-negative adults lacking recent acute infections or vaccinations. Negatively enriched CD4+ T cells were divided by CD45RA into naive and memory. With respect to this clone: Antigen unknown.

Using immunoSEQ multiplex PCR, the repertoire was profiled, and TCRdb retains in-frame clones only, with some absent. The sample gives 850,000 to 1,200,000 clones, approximately 70% of which show up once; about 1.5% is in the top ten. Germline CDR1 is MDHEN and CDR2 is SYDVKM. The CDR3 loop spans 14 amino acids. J was trimmed by 4 bases and V by 6 bases; bases with no gene match: 8. Study-level findings and limits: Generally, naive subsets came out with larger estimated richness than memory subsets.

The rearrangement joins TRBV28 to TRBJ2-7; 8 nucleotides align to TRBD1. Sequencing used memory CD4+ T cells sorted from blood. Indicated subset: CD45RA-negative fraction. The receptor's source is a man aged 18 to 29 in good health. In nucleotides, the CDR3 is TGTGCCAGCAGCTGGGGCAGGGGGCCTTACGAGCAGTACTTC. Translated: CASSWGRGPYEQYF.